The present TCR beta chain was sequenced within a study of shared clonotypes between healthy human individuals. Sequenced by immunoSEQ multiplex PCR; TCRdb stores in-frame clones only, minus some. The repertoire consists of around 1.9 million clones, with 93% occurring once and the leading ten covering less than 2%. Only CD45RO-negative cells positively selected for CCR7 counted as naive CD8 cells, so terminally differentiated effector memory CD45RA+ cells were excluded. Germline CDR1 is MNHNS and CDR2 is SASEGT. V lost 0 bases and J lost 6, with 15 bases in between. This CDR3 has 15 residues. The study, taken as a whole, reports: Non-shared clonotypes had lower generation probabilities than clonotypes shared by all four sorted-subset donors. Shared clonotypes: roughly 4.5% naive CD4, under 4% naive CD8, under 2.5% memory CD4, approximately 0.41% memory CD8. At large depth, rarefaction still showed sorted-subset sequencing to be incomplete.

A remark on this clone: Its antigen remains unknown.

The receptor comes from a man younger than 35 in good health. Some clones in this sample may be carry-over from other donors' samples. J is TRBJ2-7 and V is TRBV6-1; tentative D call: TRBD1 (7 bases). Sequences were obtained from naive CD8+ T cells from PBMCs. In DNA form, the CDR3 reads TGTGCCAGCAGTGAAGCGCAGGGGGGCTCGCTCGAGCAGTACTTC. This encodes CASSEAQGGSLEQYF.